The 7 T cell receptor beta chains listed next were all sequenced from one sample in a study of blood T cells in healthy people across ages. It was with a sample-barcoded 5' primer and a J-beta primer mix that a second PCR of roughly 7 to 11 cycles was run. From the 5' RACE reads, TCRdb called clonotypes with MiXCR, one entry per CDR3 protein. The sample has about 810,000 distinct CDR3 sequences; around 34% are singletons. The specimen sequenced was blood. These receptors were collected from a man between 18 and 35 years old in good health.

This clonotype has more than one count but fewer than ten. V gene TRBV7-2 combines with J gene TRBJ1-4; no definite D call. With 5 bases removed from V and 0 bases from J, the gap between germline ends came to 7 bases. The CDR3 sequence is 14 residues long. Germline CDR1 and CDR2: SGHTA and FQGNSA. CDR3 in DNA: TGTGCCAGCAGCACTATATCAACTAATGAAAAACTGTTTTTT. This encodes CASSTISTNEKLFF. The entire variable domain, with the rest obtained from reference TRBV7-2 and TRBJ1-4, is as follows: GAGVSQSPSNKVTEKGKDVELRCDPISGHTALYWYRQSLGQGLEFLIYFQGNSAPDKSGLPSDRFSAERTGGSVSTLTIQRTQQEDSAVYLCASSTISTNEKLFFGSGTQLSVL.

Only a few counts were recorded for this clonotype. This chain joins TRBV7-8 and TRBJ2-1; 7 nucleotides line up with TRBD1. Trimming cost V 6 bases and J 1 base; bases outside gene matches: 12. CDR3 length: 17 residues. In germline, CDR1 is SGHVS, CDR2 FQNEAQ. In DNA, the CDR3 is TGTGCCAGCAGTCCTCCCGTCACAGGGGTGTCCTACAATGAGCAGTTCTTC. Encoded protein: CASSPPVTGVSYNEQFF.

This clonotype was recorded many times. This chain joins TRBV20-1 and TRBJ2-1, with D perhaps TRBD2 (6 bases). Trimming left V 7 bases short and J 4 bases short, with 11 bases between. This CDR3 region has 12 residues. In germline, CDR1 is DFQATT, CDR2 SNEGSKA (reference sequence). In nucleotides, the CDR3 is TGCAGTGTCCCCCGGGGGTACAATGAGCAGTTCTTC. Amino acids: CSVPRGYNEQFF.

This rearrangement joins TRBV20-1 to TRBJ2-7, with TRBD1 identical over 7 bases. Gene TRBJ2-5 matches the end of the DNA better, so the J call may be wrong. CDR3 size: 15 residues. Germline assignment: CDR1 DFQATT and CDR2 SNEGSKA (reference sequence). The CDR3, as DNA: TGCAGTGCTAGAGATCCCTCGACAGGGATAGAGACCCAGTACTTC. Amino acids: CSARDPSTGIETQYF.

The chain uses TRBV5-1 and TRBJ1-3; D is undetermined. The CDR3 is 15 residues long. Looked up from germline, CDR1 is SGHRS and CDR2 is YFSETQ. V was clipped by 0 bases and J by 4 bases, with 11 bases between them. The DNA for the CDR3 is TGCGCCAGCAGCTTGGCGGGAAACAGAGGAAACACCATATATTTT. It codes for CASSLAGNRGNTIYF.

In its sample, this clonotype was seen many times. The chain is built from TRBV12-3 or TRBV12-4 and TRBJ2-5; D is ambiguous. V gave up 5 bases and J gave up 4 bases, with 14 bases separating them. This CDR3 has 14 residues. This CDR3 is CASSKTSPSETQYF. The CDR3 region has the DNA TGTGCCAGCAGTAAGACGAGCCCATCAGAGACCCAGTACTTC.

This clonotype appeared many times. The chain carries TRBV10-3 and TRBJ1-2; 10 nucleotides align to TRBD1. This CDR3 comprises 12 residues. Trimming took 9 bases from V and 5 from J; bases not matched to a gene: 3. Germline V lookup: CDR1 ENHRY, CDR2 SYGVKD. The CDR3 sequence is CAITGQGYGYTF. In DNA, the CDR3 is TGTGCCATAACGGGACAGGGGTATGGCTACACCTTC.